The rows below give T cell receptor beta chains drawn from one sample of a study of blood T cells in healthy people across ages. TCRdb ran MiXCR on the 5' RACE reads and lists one entry per CDR3 protein. The sample includes roughly 1.4 million distinct CDR3 sequences, almost 60% of them seen just once. Material for sequencing was blood. These TCRs come from a young man in good health. The CDR3 runs from the conserved cysteine through the conserved F or W. Each record gives: clone size, J gene, D gene, V gene, CDR3 protein, CDR3 DNA. D genes are given only for firm matches. Size is stated for part of the rows, as once, few or many counts, or as a class when the clone is expanded.

- | TRBJ2-5 | - | TRBV20-1 | CSARPGTTEETQYF | TGCAGTGCTCGCCCCGGGACCACGGAAGAGACCCAGTACTTC
- | TRBJ2-1 | - | TRBV12-5 | CASESGEYNEQFF | TGTGCCAGTGAATCAGGGGAATACAATGAGCAGTTCTTC
- | TRBJ1-6 | TRBD1 | TRBV6-5 | CASSRQGARNSPLHF | TGTGCCAGCAGTCGACAGGGGGCTCGTAATTCACCCCTCCACTTT
- | TRBJ1-5 | TRBD1 | TRBV20-1 | CSARDRGFGNQPQHF | TGCAGTGCAAGGGACAGGGGTTTTGGGAATCAGCCCCAGCATTTT
- | TRBJ2-7 | - | TRBV20-1 | CSATLAKFSYEQYF | TGCAGTGCTACTCTAGCGAAATTCTCCTACGAGCAGTACTTC
- | TRBJ2-2 | TRBD1 | TRBV7-8 | CASRKSDRGRNGELFF | TGTGCCAGCAGAAAGAGCGACAGGGGGCGTAACGGGGAGCTGTTTTTT
- | TRBJ2-5 | TRBD2 | TRBV28 | CASSLTGTSGRWGETQYF | TGTGCCAGCAGTTTAACCGGGACTAGCGGGAGATGGGGGGAGACCCAGTACTTC
many | TRBJ2-7 | TRBD2 | TRBV20-1 | CSAKLAGAYEQYF | TGCAGTGCTAAACTAGCGGGGGCTTACGAGCAGTACTTC
- | TRBJ2-7 | - | TRBV3-1 | CASSQDVQHNFYEQYF | TGTGCCAGCAGCCAAGATGTTCAGCATAATTTCTACGAGCAGTACTTC
- | TRBJ2-7 | TRBD1 | TRBV27 | CASAGTVFPLAYEQYF | TGTGCCAGCGCCGGGACAGTCTTCCCTCTAGCCTACGAGCAGTACTTC
- | TRBJ2-7 | - | TRBV6-2/TRBV6-3 | CASSYPTAGPGDEQYF | TGTGCCAGCAGTTACCCAACCGCCGGTCCGGGCGACGAGCAGTACTTC
- | TRBJ2-7 | TRBD2 | TRBV29-1 | CSFRLSGGPYEQYF | TGCAGCTTTCGGTTGTCGGGAGGGCCTTACGAGCAGTACTTC
few | TRBJ2-5 | - | TRBV3-1 | CASSQDRRKQYF | TGTGCCAGCAGCCAAGATCGCAGGAAGCAGTACTTC
- | TRBJ2-2 | - | TRBV15 | CATSTPLGQNTGELFF | TGTGCCACCAGCACACCCCTGGGACAGAACACCGGGGAGCTGTTTTTT
- | TRBJ2-3 | - | TRBV4-1 | CASSSKKVQASTDTQYF | TGCGCCAGCAGCTCCAAGAAGGTACAAGCTAGCACAGATACGCAGTATTTT
few | TRBJ2-7 | TRBD2 | TRBV12-3/TRBV12-4 | CASSLEELAGTYEQYF | TGTGCCAGCAGTTTAGAGGAGCTAGCGGGAACTTACGAGCAGTACTTC
- | TRBJ1-5 | - | TRBV4-1 | CASSRNSDQPQHF | TGCGCCAGCAGCCGGAATAGCGATCAGCCCCAGCATTTT
- | TRBJ1-2 | - | TRBV7-9 | CASSLELGHNYGYTF | TGTGCCAGCAGCTTAGAGTTGGGCCACAACTATGGCTACACCTTC
few | TRBJ2-7 | - | TRBV7-2 | CASSLAFAPELYEQYF | TGTGCCAGCAGCTTAGCGTTCGCCCCCGAACTCTACGAGCAGTACTTC
- | TRBJ2-7 | TRBD1 | TRBV7-9 | CSSSFPWDRGIYEQYF | TGTTCCAGCAGCTTTCCCTGGGACAGGGGGATTTACGAGCAGTACTTC
once | TRBJ1-2 | - | TRBV4-2 | CASSSNRIQGSLGYTF | TGTGCCAGCAGCTCGAACCGAATCCAGGGGAGTCTGGGCTACACCTTC
- | TRBJ2-1 | TRBD2 | TRBV7-8 | CASSHSGTSSYNEQFF | TGTGCCAGCAGCCACTCCGGGACTAGCTCCTACAATGAGCAGTTCTTC
- | TRBJ2-1 | TRBD2 | TRBV7-6 | CASSIRTSGRGNEQFF | TGTGCCAGCAGCATCAGGACTAGCGGGAGGGGGAATGAGCAGTTCTTC
few | TRBJ2-5 | - | TRBV4-3 | CASSPGLIEETQYF | TGCGCCAGCAGCCCCGGACTCATTGAAGAGACCCAGTACTTC
- | TRBJ1-1 | TRBD1 | TRBV7-2 | CASSLIGTGAGTEAFF | TGTGCCAGCAGCTTAATCGGCACAGGGGCGGGGACTGAAGCTTTCTTT
- | TRBJ2-7 | - | TRBV2 | CASTRLGFYEQYF | TGTGCCAGCACTAGACTGGGGTTCTACGAGCAGTACTTC
- | TRBJ2-7 | TRBD1 | TRBV6-2/TRBV6-3 | CASSYRRGQGHSYEQYF | TGTGCCAGCAGTTATAGAAGGGGACAGGGGCACTCCTACGAGCAGTACTTC
- | TRBJ1-2 | - | TRBV29-1 | CSVRTGGYTF | TGCAGCGTTCGGACTGGTGGCTACACCTTC
few | TRBJ2-6 | - | TRBV27 | CASMTIRATNVLTF | TGTGCCAGCATGACGATCAGGGCTACCAACGTCCTGACTTTC
many | TRBJ2-7 | TRBD1 | TRBV28 | CASSPTGQYEQYF | TGTGCCAGCAGTCCAACGGGACAGTACGAGCAGTACTTC
- | TRBJ1-3 | - | TRBV6-4 | CASSDSPGGAGNTIYF | TGTGCCAGCAGTGACTCGCCCGGGGGCGCTGGAAACACCATATATTTT
many | TRBJ2-7 | TRBD1 | TRBV5-1 | CASSPGTDSYEQYF | TGTGCCAGCAGCCCTGGGACAGACTCCTACGAGCAGTACTTC
- | TRBJ1-5 | TRBD1 | TRBV7-2 | CASSLGGTGGQHF | TGTGCCAGCAGCTTAGGGGGGACAGGGGGACAGCATTTT
- | TRBJ2-6 | - | TRBV5-1 | CASNSFPGLVDSGANVLTF | TGCGCCAGCAACTCTTTTCCGGGCCTCGTCGACTCTGGGGCCAACGTCCTGACTTTC
- | TRBJ2-7 | - | TRBV5-1 | CASSVAAAPGEQYF | TGCGCCAGCAGCGTTGCGGCCGCCCCAGGAGAGCAGTACTTC
- | TRBJ2-3 | TRBD1 | TRBV7-6 | CASSPTPGQGAGDTQYF | TGTGCCAGCAGCCCTACCCCGGGGCAGGGGGCTGGGGATACGCAGTATTTT
- | TRBJ2-7 | - | TRBV27 | CASRISEYEQYF | TGTGCCAGCAGAATTTCAGAGTACGAGCAGTACTTC
- | TRBJ2-1 | TRBD2 | TRBV6-2/TRBV6-3 | CASSYLLAGDRGEQFF | TGTGCCAGCAGTTACTTACTAGCGGGGGACCGGGGGGAGCAGTTCTTC
- | TRBJ1-4 | - | TRBV3-1 | CASSPTHFGQKNEKLFF | TGTGCCAGCAGCCCTACCCATTTTGGGCAGAAGAATGAAAAACTGTTTTTT
many | TRBJ2-7 | TRBD2 | TRBV2 | CASSGLAGSYEQYF | TGTGCCAGCAGCGGACTAGCGGGAAGCTACGAGCAGTACTTC
few | TRBJ2-7 | TRBD2 | TRBV12-3/TRBV12-4 | CASSLQRASGHYEQYF | TGTGCCAGCAGTTTACAGAGGGCTAGCGGACACTACGAGCAGTACTTC
- | TRBJ2-3 | TRBD2 | TRBV7-9 | CASSPPLAGGPGTQYF | TGTGCCAGCAGCCCCCCACTAGCGGGGGGCCCAGGTACGCAGTATTTT
- | TRBJ2-1 | TRBD2 | TRBV9 | CASSVTGTRVDEQFF | TGTGCCAGCAGCGTAACCGGGACTAGAGTGGATGAGCAGTTCTTC
- | TRBJ2-1 | TRBD2 | TRBV6-2/TRBV6-3 | CASSDVGGGYNEQFF | TGTGCCAGCAGTGATGTTGGGGGGGGTTACAATGAGCAGTTCTTC
- | TRBJ1-2 | TRBD1 | TRBV4-3 | CASSQDRVSGGCTF | TGCGCCAGCAGCCAGGACAGGGTATCGGGTGGCTGCACCTTC
- | TRBJ2-5 | - | TRBV27 | CASSFTAGPQETQYF | TGTGCCAGCAGTTTCACCGCGGGGCCCCAAGAGACCCAGTACTTC
- | TRBJ1-2 | TRBD1 | TRBV2 | CASPGQGSDGYTF | TGTGCCAGCCCGGGACAGGGGAGCGATGGCTACACCTTC
few | TRBJ1-1 | - | TRBV4-1 | CASGEPRVDTEAFF | TGCGCCAGCGGAGAACCAAGGGTGGACACTGAAGCTTTCTTT
few | TRBJ2-7 | TRBD1 | TRBV7-2 | CASSLVSGQSYEQYF | TGTGCCAGCAGCTTAGTGTCGGGACAGAGCTACGAGCAGTACTTC
many | TRBJ2-7 | - | TRBV12-3/TRBV12-4 | CASSFGGGYEQYF | TGTGCCAGCAGTTTCGGGGGCGGGTACGAGCAGTACTTC
- | TRBJ1-4 | - | TRBV6-5 | CASSMTVGTNEKLFF | TGTGCCAGCAGTATGACGGTTGGAACTAATGAAAAACTGTTTTTT
- | TRBJ2-3 | TRBD2 | TRBV20-1 | CSARDPSRGVTDTQYF | TGCAGTGCTAGAGATCCCTCGCGGGGGGTCACAGATACGCAGTATTTT
- | TRBJ1-5 | - | TRBV27 | CASSLSVGPNQPQHF | TGTGCCAGCAGTTTATCGGTAGGGCCAAATCAGCCCCAGCATTTT
- | TRBJ1-6 | TRBD1 | TRBV3-1 | CASSQGTGTGASYNSPLHF | TGTGCCAGCAGCCAAGGCACCGGGACAGGGGCGTCCTATAATTCACCCCTCCACTTT
- | TRBJ2-3 | - | TRBV20-1 | CSARDRKQSTDTQYF | TGCAGTGCTAGAGATAGAAAACAGAGCACAGATACGCAGTATTTT
- | TRBJ2-2 | - | TRBV29-1 | CSVYPFSSGELFF | TGCAGCGTTTATCCGTTTAGCTCCGGGGAGCTGTTTTTT
- | TRBJ2-7 | - | TRBV15 | CATSRSKTSPSSYNEQYF | TGTGCCACCAGCAGGTCCAAGACCAGCCCCAGCTCCTACAATGAGCAGTACTTC